These 13 T cell receptor beta chains originate from one sample sequenced in a study of T-cell memory formation after mild COVID-19. MiXCR, run by TCRdb on the 5' RACE reads, gives a single entry per CDR3 protein. The data contain approximately 400,000 distinct CDR3 sequences, about a sixth of them singletons. Sequenced sample: PBMCs or a T cell subset sorted from them (not recorded which). The receptors come from a man younger than 35 who had mild COVID-19 (a few samples of this study predate the infection). Cell type and time point are not known.

V and J are TRBV12-3 or TRBV12-4 and TRBJ1-4; D gene uncertain. The CDR3 is 12 amino acids. V lost 1 base to trimming and J lost 14 bases, with 11 bases between them. In DNA, the CDR3 is TGTGCCAGCAGTTTAGAGGCCAGCGTCCTGTTTTTT. This codes for CASSLEASVLFF.

The sample holds one count of this clonotype. J is TRBJ2-3 and V is TRBV12-3 or TRBV12-4; D unresolved. The V gene lost 3 bases and the J gene lost 7 bases, with 11 bases spanning the gap. The CDR3 sequence is 13 residues long. The CDR3 region has the DNA TGTGCCAGCAGTTTCTATACTCGGAATACGCAGTATTTT. Translated: CASSFYTRNTQYF.

This sequence joins TRBV20-1 and TRBJ1-5; D unresolved. Germline V gene lookup returns CDR1 DFQATT and CDR2 SNEGSKA (reference sequence). Trimming pared 3 bases from V and 0 bases from J, leaving 9 bases between. The CDR3 extends over 14 amino acids. CDR3 coding DNA: TGCAGTGCTAGTCAGGATTTTAGCAATCAGCCCCAGCATTTT. The encoded protein is CSASQDFSNQPQHF.

The table lists this clonotype with many counts. The CDR3 here is CASSFGGRTDTQYF. The CDR3 DNA reads as TGTGCCAGCAGCTTCGGGGGGCGCACAGATACGCAGTATTTT. The rearrangement uses TRBV5-6 and TRBJ2-3, with D tentatively TRBD2 (7 bases). V lost 2 bases to trimming and J lost 1 base, with 8 bases between them. Germline assignment: CDR1 SGHDT and CDR2 YYEEEE. This CDR3 is 14 amino acids long.

The rearrangement links TRBV5-1 to TRBJ2-1, with D unclear. This CDR3 is 13 amino acids long. V lost 0 bases, J lost 4 bases, and 5 bases lay in between. Germline V gene lookup returns CDR1 SGHRS and CDR2 YFSETQ. As DNA, the CDR3 is TGCGCCAGCAGCTTGGACACTTACAATGAGCAGTTCTTC. Translating gives CASSLDTYNEQFF.

Only a few counts were recorded for this clonotype. V usage is TRBV11-2 and J usage is TRBJ1-3; D remains ambiguous. This CDR3 spans 13 amino acids. CDR1 and CDR2 from the germline V gene are SGHAT and FQNNGV. V shed 4 bases and J shed 7 bases, with 11 bases lying between them. This chain's CDR3 is CASSSPARNTIYF. CDR3 bases: TGTGCCAGCAGCTCCCCGGCGAGGAACACCATATATTTT.

This clonotype showed up just a few times. The V call is TRBV10-3, the J call TRBJ2-7; TRBD1 might be the D (5 bases). The CDR3 spans 13 residues. The V gene lost 6 bases and the J gene lost 4 bases, with 13 bases spanning the gap. The germline gives CDR1 ENHRY, CDR2 SYGVKD. CDR3 sequence: CAISESRGYEQYV. The CDR3 DNA is TGTGCCATCAGCGAGAGTAGGGGATACGAGCAGTACGTC.

This clonotype occurred a few times. Here the CDR3 reads CSARDRRRSGGTGELFF. The CDR3 DNA reads as TGCAGTGCTAGAGATAGGAGGAGGAGCGGGGGTACCGGGGAGCTGTTTTTT. The V and J genes are TRBV20-1 and TRBJ2-2; 8 bases align to TRBD2. Germline V gene data show CDR1 as DFQATT and CDR2 as SNEGSKA (reference sequence). The CDR3 runs to 17 residues. With V trimmed by 0 bases and J by 5 bases, 11 bases remained unmatched.

This chain joins TRBV4-3 and TRBJ1-2, with D unresolved. Germline V CDR1 and CDR2: LGHNA, YSLEER. V shed 0 bases and J shed 7 bases, with 21 bases lying between them. This CDR3 has 17 amino acids. Here the CDR3 DNA reads TGCGCCAGCAGCCAAGATGGAGAAGCTCGGCTCGATGGTGGCTACACCTTC. This encodes CASSQDGEARLDGGYTF.

The chain recombines TRBV6-5 with TRBJ2-3; 7 bases are a match to TRBD2. In germline, CDR1 is MNHEY, CDR2 SVGAGI. The length of the CDR3 is 17 residues. V lost 0 bases to trimming and J lost 4 bases; unmatched junction nucleotides: 10. The CDR3 protein is CASSYSIGSGLSDTQYF. The CDR3 DNA reads as TGTGCCAGCAGTTACTCGATCGGTAGCGGGCTGTCAGATACGCAGTATTTT.

This clonotype has just a few counts. The rearrangement links TRBV7-9 to TRBJ1-4; D remains unclear. CDR1 and CDR2 from the germline V gene are SEHNR and FQNEAQ (reference sequence). This CDR3 is 13 amino acids long. V was clipped by 2 bases and J by 3 bases, with 4 bases between them. CDR3 bases: TGTGCCAGCAGCTTAACCGCTAATGAAAAACTGTTTTTT. Encoded protein: CASSLTANEKLFF.

V usage is TRBV6-5 and J usage is TRBJ1-2, with TRBD1 identical over 8 bases. This CDR3 contains 14 residues. The germline V gene encodes CDR1 MNHEY and CDR2 SVGAGI. V lost 6 bases, J lost 4 bases, and 7 bases stayed unmatched. CDR3 sequence reads: CASSQDRVRYGYTF. The CDR3 nucleotides read TGTGCCAGCAGCCAGGACAGGGTACGCTATGGCTACACCTTC.

About this clonotype itself: At one of its ends the junction is not consistent with the germline gene, which may arise from a read error. The chain employs TRBV4-3 and TRBJ1-3; no firm D call. The CDR3 spans 13 residues. Germline loops: CDR1 LGHNA, CDR2 YSLEER. The CDR3: CASSQDSGNNIYF. CDR3 in DNA: TGCGCCAGCAGCCAGGACTCTGGAAACAACATATATTTT.